A selection of T cell receptor beta chains follows, all from one sample in a study of cytomegalovirus exposure and HLA in healthy donors. Method: immunoSEQ multiplex PCR; TCRdb's copy keeps in-frame clones and lacks some. This sample has some 85,000 clones, with approximately 96% found just once. The sequencing sample was made of PBMCs. These receptors were collected from a woman younger than 35 in good health and CMV-seronegative. Each CDR3 is given with its conserved first and last residue. D genes are given only for firm matches. Clone size is not always given. Where it is, it says once, few, many or a class for expanded clones.

d_call: TRBD1; v_call: TRBV6-1; cdr3_length: 15; clone_size: -; j_call: TRBJ2-7; cdr3_nt: TGTGCCAGCAGTGCGGACAGGGCCACCCCCTACGAGCAGTACTTC; cdr3_aa: CASSADRATPYEQYF
d_call: -; v_call: TRBV2; cdr3_length: 12; clone_size: -; j_call: TRBJ2-7; cdr3_nt: TGTGCCAGCAGTGAGGACTACCACGAGCAGTACTTC; cdr3_aa: CASSEDYHEQYF
d_call: -; v_call: TRBV19; cdr3_length: 14; clone_size: -; j_call: TRBJ1-6; cdr3_nt: TGTGCCAGTAGTGAGCGACCCGGCGGTTCACCCCTCCACTTT; cdr3_aa: CASSERPGGSPLHF
d_call: -; v_call: TRBV7-6; cdr3_length: 16; clone_size: -; j_call: TRBJ1-5; cdr3_nt: TGTGCCAGCAGCTTAGACGTCCCTAATAGCAATCAGCCCCAGCATTTT; cdr3_aa: CASSLDVPNSNQPQHF
d_call: TRBD1; v_call: TRBV14; cdr3_length: 14; clone_size: -; j_call: TRBJ2-7; cdr3_nt: TGTGCCAGCAGCCTGCACAGGGGGCCAGGCGAGCAGTACTTC; cdr3_aa: CASSLHRGPGEQYF
d_call: TRBD2; v_call: TRBV25-1; cdr3_length: 12; clone_size: -; j_call: TRBJ2-1; cdr3_nt: TGTGCCAGCAGTAAACTAGCGGACAAGCAGTTCTTC; cdr3_aa: CASSKLADKQFF
d_call: -; v_call: TRBV11-2; cdr3_length: 16; clone_size: -; j_call: TRBJ1-2; cdr3_nt: TGTGCCAGCAGTACTCCGGCGGACTCATTTTTCCATGGCTACACCTTC; cdr3_aa: CASSTPADSFFHGYTF
d_call: -; v_call: TRBV7-9; cdr3_length: 12; clone_size: -; j_call: TRBJ1-1; cdr3_nt: TGTGCCAGCAGCTCCTCGGACACTGAAGCTTTCTTT; cdr3_aa: CASSSSDTEAFF
d_call: -; v_call: TRBV28; cdr3_length: 19; clone_size: -; j_call: TRBJ2-5; cdr3_nt: TGTGCCAGCAGTTTAGACCTTCTTGAGACAGGTCCCCATCAAGAGACCCAGTACTTC; cdr3_aa: CASSLDLLETGPHQETQYF
d_call: -; v_call: TRBV10-3; cdr3_length: 15; clone_size: -; j_call: TRBJ1-6; cdr3_nt: TGTGCCATCAGTCAGGCAGGGACTGGAGTATCACCCCTCCACTTT; cdr3_aa: CAISQAGTGVSPLHF
d_call: TRBD2; v_call: TRBV6-1; cdr3_length: 15; clone_size: -; j_call: TRBJ2-7; cdr3_nt: TGTGCCAGCAACGACCGGGAGGGCGGTCCCTACGAGCAGTACTTC; cdr3_aa: CASNDREGGPYEQYF
d_call: TRBD1; v_call: TRBV5-8; cdr3_length: 16; clone_size: -; j_call: TRBJ2-3; cdr3_nt: TGTGCCAGCAGCTTGGGATCCGGGACAGGCACAGATACGCAGTATTTT; cdr3_aa: CASSLGSGTGTDTQYF
d_call: TRBD2; v_call: TRBV11-2; cdr3_length: 15; clone_size: -; j_call: TRBJ2-1; cdr3_nt: TGTGCCAGCAGCGTAAGCGGGAGTTCCTACAATGAGCAGTTCTTC; cdr3_aa: CASSVSGSSYNEQFF
d_call: TRBD2; v_call: TRBV27; cdr3_length: 14; clone_size: -; j_call: TRBJ2-3; cdr3_nt: TGTGCCAGCAGACCAACTAGCGTAACAGATACGCAGTATTTT; cdr3_aa: CASRPTSVTDTQYF
d_call: -; v_call: TRBV7-2; cdr3_length: 14; clone_size: -; j_call: TRBJ1-1; cdr3_nt: TGTGCCAGCAGCTTAGGCGTCGAGAACACTGAAGCTTTCTTT; cdr3_aa: CASSLGVENTEAFF
d_call: -; v_call: TRBV4-1; cdr3_length: 14; clone_size: once; j_call: TRBJ1-1; cdr3_nt: TGCGCCAGCAGCCAAGATCGGGGGTACACTGAAGCTTTCTTT; cdr3_aa: CASSQDRGYTEAFF
d_call: -; v_call: TRBV20-1; cdr3_length: 10; clone_size: -; j_call: TRBJ1-2; cdr3_nt: TGCAGTGCTAAAGACGTTGGCTACACCTTC; cdr3_aa: CSAKDVGYTF
d_call: TRBD2; v_call: TRBV18; cdr3_length: 14; clone_size: -; j_call: TRBJ2-7; cdr3_nt: TGTGCCAGCTCACCGGCTAGCGGTTCCTACGAGCAGTACTTC; cdr3_aa: CASSPASGSYEQYF
d_call: -; v_call: TRBV5-8; cdr3_length: 13; clone_size: -; j_call: TRBJ2-7; cdr3_nt: TGTGCCAGCAGATTGAAGTGGGGGGACGAGCAGTACTTC; cdr3_aa: CASRLKWGDEQYF
d_call: -; v_call: TRBV7-2; cdr3_length: 15; clone_size: -; j_call: TRBJ1-1; cdr3_nt: TGTGCCAGCAGCTTGACCCCCGACTTCCGCACTGAAGCTTTCTTT; cdr3_aa: CASSLTPDFRTEAFF
d_call: TRBD2; v_call: TRBV11-2; cdr3_length: 14; clone_size: -; j_call: TRBJ2-3; cdr3_nt: TGTGCCAGCAGCATTATGGAGCATGCGGGAGAGAAGTATTTT; cdr3_aa: CASSIMEHAGEKYF
d_call: -; v_call: TRBV7-9; cdr3_length: 15; clone_size: -; j_call: TRBJ1-1; cdr3_nt: TGTGCCAGCAGCTTAGTTTTCCCGCCGGAGGCTGAAGCTTTCTTT; cdr3_aa: CASSLVFPPEAEAFF
d_call: TRBD1; v_call: TRBV5-1; cdr3_length: 13; clone_size: -; j_call: TRBJ1-2; cdr3_nt: TGCGCCAGCACCGCGGGACAGGGTCACGGCTACACCTTC; cdr3_aa: CASTAGQGHGYTF
d_call: -; v_call: TRBV11-3; cdr3_length: 13; clone_size: -; j_call: TRBJ1-1; cdr3_nt: TGTGCCAGCAGCTTACTTACGGACACTGAAGCTTTCTTT; cdr3_aa: CASSLLTDTEAFF
d_call: TRBD2; v_call: TRBV5-4; cdr3_length: 16; clone_size: -; j_call: TRBJ2-1; cdr3_nt: TGTGCCAGCAGCCTAGGGGGTAGCGGGAGTGCTATTGAGCAGTTCTTC; cdr3_aa: CASSLGGSGSAIEQFF
d_call: TRBD1; v_call: TRBV27; cdr3_length: 13; clone_size: -; j_call: TRBJ2-1; cdr3_nt: TGTGCCAGCACTGGGACAGGTTTAAATGAGCAGTTCTTC; cdr3_aa: CASTGTGLNEQFF
d_call: -; v_call: TRBV6-1; cdr3_length: 15; clone_size: -; j_call: TRBJ2-1; cdr3_nt: TGTGCCAGCAGTGTTGAGGGCGGGGAGTACAATGAGCAGTTCTTC; cdr3_aa: CASSVEGGEYNEQFF
d_call: -; v_call: TRBV18; cdr3_length: 14; clone_size: -; j_call: TRBJ1-4; cdr3_nt: TGTGCCAGCTCACCCGGCCAGGGCGGTGAAAAACTGTTTTTT; cdr3_aa: CASSPGQGGEKLFF
d_call: TRBD2; v_call: TRBV7-4; cdr3_length: 16; clone_size: -; j_call: TRBJ2-5; cdr3_nt: TGTGCCAGCAGCTCGCGACTAGCGGGAATCCAAGAGACCCAGTACTTC; cdr3_aa: CASSSRLAGIQETQYF
d_call: -; v_call: TRBV7-9; cdr3_length: 14; clone_size: -; j_call: TRBJ1-6; cdr3_nt: TGTGCCAGCAGCCCTAGACAGGCTAATTCACCCCTCCACTTT; cdr3_aa: CASSPRQANSPLHF
d_call: -; v_call: TRBV6-5; cdr3_length: 14; clone_size: -; j_call: TRBJ1-2; cdr3_nt: TGTGCCAGCAGTTACGACAGCTCGAACTATGGCTACACCTTC; cdr3_aa: CASSYDSSNYGYTF
d_call: -; v_call: TRBV5-1; cdr3_length: 13; clone_size: once; j_call: TRBJ2-2; cdr3_nt: TGCGCCAGCAGCCGAGAGAACACCGGGGAGCTGTTTTTT; cdr3_aa: CASSRENTGELFF
d_call: TRBD1; v_call: TRBV5-5; cdr3_length: 15; clone_size: -; j_call: TRBJ1-1; cdr3_nt: TGTGCCAGCAGCCCGGGGACAGGTTGGGACGCTGAAGCTTTCTTT; cdr3_aa: CASSPGTGWDAEAFF
d_call: -; v_call: TRBV15; cdr3_length: 15; clone_size: -; j_call: TRBJ1-1; cdr3_nt: TGTGCCACCAGCAGACTTCCTCAGTCAAACACTGAAGCTTTCTTT; cdr3_aa: CATSRLPQSNTEAFF
d_call: -; v_call: TRBV6-5; cdr3_length: 13; clone_size: -; j_call: TRBJ1-1; cdr3_nt: TGTGCCAGCGCAGTCGATGTGAACACTGAAGCTTTCTTT; cdr3_aa: CASAVDVNTEAFF
d_call: -; v_call: TRBV7-8; cdr3_length: 16; clone_size: -; j_call: TRBJ2-3; cdr3_nt: TGTGCCAGCAGCTTAGCCCCTATCAGGGGCGAAGATACGCAGTATTTT; cdr3_aa: CASSLAPIRGEDTQYF
d_call: -; v_call: TRBV4-2; cdr3_length: 14; clone_size: -; j_call: TRBJ2-1; cdr3_nt: TGTGCCAGCAGCCAAGACCTAGGGGCCAATGAGCAGTTCTTC; cdr3_aa: CASSQDLGANEQFF
d_call: TRBD2; v_call: TRBV29-1; cdr3_length: 15; clone_size: -; j_call: TRBJ2-4; cdr3_nt: TGCAGCGGCTTAATAGCGGGAGGGCCCAAAAACATTCAGTACTTC; cdr3_aa: CSGLIAGGPKNIQYF
d_call: TRBD2; v_call: TRBV5-1; cdr3_length: 15; clone_size: few; j_call: TRBJ2-5; cdr3_nt: TGCGCCAGCAGCGATGGGACTAGTAATAAGGGAACCCAGTACTTC; cdr3_aa: CASSDGTSNKGTQYF
d_call: TRBD1; v_call: TRBV4-1; cdr3_length: 18; clone_size: -; j_call: TRBJ1-5; cdr3_nt: TGCGCCAGCAGCCAAGATTTACAGGGGGTCTTCGGAGGTCAGCCCCAGCATTTT; cdr3_aa: CASSQDLQGVFGGQPQHF
d_call: -; v_call: TRBV18; cdr3_length: 16; clone_size: -; j_call: TRBJ2-2; cdr3_nt: TGTGCCAGCTCCGCCCCCTGGCGGACGAACACCGGGGAGCTGTTTTTT; cdr3_aa: CASSAPWRTNTGELFF
d_call: -; v_call: TRBV9; cdr3_length: 21; clone_size: -; j_call: TRBJ2-2; cdr3_nt: TGTGCCAGCAGCGGTGCGTTCGCGGGCCCTCGGCGGCACGACGGCACCGGGGAGCTGTTTTTT; cdr3_aa: CASSGAFAGPRRHDGTGELFF
d_call: TRBD1; v_call: TRBV6-4; cdr3_length: 14; clone_size: -; j_call: TRBJ1-2; cdr3_nt: TGTGCCAGCAGTGAGGGACAGGGCGGCTATGGCTACACCTTC; cdr3_aa: CASSEGQGGYGYTF
d_call: TRBD1; v_call: TRBV27; cdr3_length: 18; clone_size: -; j_call: TRBJ1-1; cdr3_nt: TGTGCCAGCACTCAACAGGGGCCTTCCCTTAATATGAACACTGAAGCTTTCTTT; cdr3_aa: CASTQQGPSLNMNTEAFF
d_call: TRBD1; v_call: TRBV7-9; cdr3_length: 15; clone_size: -; j_call: TRBJ2-5; cdr3_nt: TGTGCCAGCAGCTTACGCGACAGGGACCAAGAGACCCAGTACTTC; cdr3_aa: CASSLRDRDQETQYF
d_call: -; v_call: TRBV6-4; cdr3_length: 16; clone_size: -; j_call: TRBJ2-5; cdr3_nt: TGTGCCAGCAGCAACGGCTGGAGACGTACCCAAGAGACCCAGTACTTC; cdr3_aa: CASSNGWRRTQETQYF
d_call: TRBD1; v_call: TRBV2; cdr3_length: 11; clone_size: -; j_call: TRBJ2-7; cdr3_nt: TGTGCCAGCAGTGGACAGGGAGTGCAGTACTTC; cdr3_aa: CASSGQGVQYF
d_call: -; v_call: TRBV5-1; cdr3_length: 15; clone_size: -; j_call: TRBJ2-1; cdr3_nt: TGCGCCAGCAGGCTCTTAGCGGAGTTCTACAATGAGCAGTTCTTC; cdr3_aa: CASRLLAEFYNEQFF
d_call: TRBD2; v_call: TRBV9; cdr3_length: 18; clone_size: -; j_call: TRBJ2-1; cdr3_nt: TGTGCCAGCAGCGTAGAGCCTCAAGGACTAGCGGGGTACAATGAGCAGTTCTTC; cdr3_aa: CASSVEPQGLAGYNEQFF
d_call: TRBD2; v_call: TRBV19; cdr3_length: 16; clone_size: once; j_call: TRBJ2-3; cdr3_nt: TGTGCCAGTAGACGGGGACTAGCGGGATTCACAGATACGCAGTATTTT; cdr3_aa: CASRRGLAGFTDTQYF
d_call: -; v_call: TRBV21-1; cdr3_length: 13; clone_size: -; j_call: TRBJ2-7; cdr3_nt: TGTGCCAGCATAGCAGACCGCTCCTACGAGCAGTACTTC; cdr3_aa: CASIADRSYEQYF
d_call: -; v_call: TRBV13; cdr3_length: 13; clone_size: -; j_call: TRBJ2-7; cdr3_nt: TGTGCCAGCAGCGGGACTGGTTCCTACGAGCAGTACTTC; cdr3_aa: CASSGTGSYEQYF
d_call: -; v_call: TRBV2; cdr3_length: 14; clone_size: -; j_call: TRBJ1-4; cdr3_nt: TGTGCCAGCAGGAGTGGGGGCACCAGTGAAAAACTGTTTTTT; cdr3_aa: CASRSGGTSEKLFF
d_call: TRBD1; v_call: TRBV7-9; cdr3_length: 12; clone_size: -; j_call: TRBJ1-2; cdr3_nt: TGTGCCAGTGTCGGACAGGGGAATGGCTACACCTTC; cdr3_aa: CASVGQGNGYTF
d_call: TRBD2; v_call: TRBV6-5; cdr3_length: 15; clone_size: -; j_call: TRBJ2-2; cdr3_nt: TGTGCCAGCAGGGTAGCGGGAGGCAACACCGGGGAGCTGTTTTTT; cdr3_aa: CASRVAGGNTGELFF
d_call: -; v_call: TRBV6-5; cdr3_length: 15; clone_size: -; j_call: TRBJ2-7; cdr3_nt: TGTGCCAGCAGCGACGGGTGGGCGACAGCCTACGAGCAGTACTTC; cdr3_aa: CASSDGWATAYEQYF
d_call: -; v_call: TRBV27; cdr3_length: 17; clone_size: -; j_call: TRBJ2-4; cdr3_nt: TGTGCCAGCAGTGAGCATGGGGGGGGCGTCGCCAAAAACATTCAGTACTTC; cdr3_aa: CASSEHGGGVAKNIQYF